This is a list of T cell receptor beta chains from one sample in a study of blood T cell repertoires in COVID-19. TCRdb's table, derived via immunoSEQ multiplex PCR, lists solely in-frame clones and lacks some. The sample has hundreds of thousands of clones; approximately 90% are singletons. The sequenced material came from PBMCs or T cells enriched from blood (not recorded which). These TCRs come from a young woman who had recovered from COVID-19. Each CDR3 is given with its conserved first and last residue. The D gene is left open where the match is weak. Part of the rows lack a size; the others show once, few, many or a class for expanded clones.

len	d_gene	v_gene	j_gene	abundance	CDR3nt	CDR3aa
15	-	TRBV18	TRBJ1-4	-	TGTGCCAGCTCCCGGCCGGGGGGCGTTCGAGAAAAACTGTTTTTT	CASSRPGGVREKLFF
14	-	TRBV2	TRBJ2-2	-	TGTGCCAGCAGTGAAAATGGGGCGCGCGGGGAGCTGTTTTTT	CASSENGARGELFF
15	TRBD1	TRBV12-5	TRBJ2-7	-	TGTGCTAGTGGTCCGGAGGGACAGGGCCCCTACGAGCAGTACTTC	CASGPEGQGPYEQYF
14	TRBD1	TRBV3-1/TRBV3-2	TRBJ1-5	once	TGTGCCAGCAGCCAGTACACAGGGGATCAGCCCCAGCATTTT	CASSQYTGDQPQHF
14	-	TRBV7-7	TRBJ2-2	-	TGTGCTAGCTCAGCAGGGGAGAGAGCCGGGGAGCTGTTTTTT	CASSAGERAGELFF
14	TRBD1	TRBV5-6	TRBJ1-1	-	TGTGCCAGCAGCGATCCGACAGGGGTGACTGAAGCTTTCTTT	CASSDPTGVTEAFF
13	-	TRBV10-1	TRBJ2-5	-	TGCGCCAGCAGTGATAGAGCCGGTGAGACCCAGTACTTC	CASSDRAGETQYF
16	TRBD1	TRBV4-1	TRBJ1-2	-	TGCGCCAGCAGACAACCGGGGACAGGGACACTCTATGGCTACACCTTC	CASRQPGTGTLYGYTF
13	-	TRBV5-6	TRBJ1-2	-	TGTGCCAGCAGATTGGGGGCGATGGGCGGCTACACCTTC	CASRLGAMGGYTF
15	-	TRBV3-1/TRBV3-2	TRBJ2-2	-	TGTGCCAGCAGCCAAGAGACAGCGAACACCGGGGAGCTGTTTTTT	CASSQETANTGELFF
11	-	TRBV24-1	TRBJ1-1	-	TGTGCCACCAGTGATGGACTAAAAGCTTTCTTT	CATSDGLKAFF
12	-	TRBV29-1	TRBJ1-2	-	TGCAGTGTCGGCGGCGGGAACTATGGCTACACCTTC	CSVGGGNYGYTF
12	-	TRBV28	TRBJ2-2	-	TGTGCCAGCATGTCCCGGGGCGGGGAGCTGTTTTTT	CASMSRGGELFF
19	TRBD2	TRBV5-4	TRBJ2-2	-	TGTGCCAGCAGCTTGGTGAGACTAGCGGGGGGGACCTACACCGGGGAGCTGTTTTTT	CASSLVRLAGGTYTGELFF
14	-	TRBV5-1	TRBJ2-3	-	TGCGCCAGCAGCTTGGCCGGAGGCGCAGATACGCAGTATTTT	CASSLAGGADTQYF
15	-	TRBV4-1	TRBJ1-3	-	TGCGCCAGCAGCCAAGACGGGGGGCCTGGAAACACCATATATTTT	CASSQDGGPGNTIYF
17	TRBD2	TRBV4-1	TRBJ2-1	-	TGCGCCAGCAGCCAAGAGCCGGCTAGCGGGGGGGTTAATGAGCAGTTCTTC	CASSQEPASGGVNEQFF
14	TRBD1	TRBV27	TRBJ1-1	-	TGTGCCAGTCACAGGGGGCTATCGAACACTGAAGCTTTCTTT	CASHRGLSNTEAFF
16	TRBD1	TRBV15	TRBJ1-2	-	TGTGCCACCAGCAGAGTCCTTGGGACAGCCAGCTATGGCTACACCTTC	CATSRVLGTASYGYTF
14	TRBD1	TRBV29-1	TRBJ2-2	-	TGCAGCGCCGGACAGGGGGGGTTTGTCGGGGAGCTGTTTTTT	CSAGQGGFVGELFF
15	-	TRBV5-5	TRBJ1-1	-	TGTGCCAGCAGCTTGCGGGTTTGGATGAACACTGAAGCTTTCTTT	CASSLRVWMNTEAFF
14	-	TRBV25-1	TRBJ1-5	-	TGTGCCAGCAGTGTCTCGGCAGGGAATCAGCCCCAGCATTTT	CASSVSAGNQPQHF
15	-	TRBV9	TRBJ1-1	-	TGTGCCAGCAGCGCCGGGGGAGGGGGATACACTGAAGCTTTCTTT	CASSAGGGGYTEAFF
18	TRBD2	TRBV18	TRBJ2-5	-	TGTGCCAGCTCACCACCGAGACTAGCGGGGGAGAAAGTAGAGACCCAGTACTTC	CASSPPRLAGEKVETQYF
16	-	TRBV13	TRBJ2-1	-	TGTGCCAGCAGCATCTCCGGGGTTAGGGCCCCAAAAGAGCAGTTCTTC	CASSISGVRAPKEQFF
18	-	TRBV7-9	TRBJ1-4	-	TGTGCCAGCAGCCCCCCGGCGGGTGCCTCGGAGTTTAATGAAAAACTGTTTTTT	CASSPPAGASEFNEKLFF
14	TRBD1	TRBV5-1	TRBJ1-1	-	TGCGCCAGCAGCTACAACAGGGGTGGCACTGAAGCTTTCTTT	CASSYNRGGTEAFF
14	-	TRBV6-5	TRBJ1-2	-	TGTGCCAGCAGCCAACGGACAGAAAACTATGGCTACACCTTC	CASSQRTENYGYTF
14	TRBD1	TRBV18	TRBJ1-4	-	TGTGCCAGCTCATCCGGGACAGGGAGTGAAAAACTGTTTTTT	CASSSGTGSEKLFF
14	-	TRBV4-1	TRBJ2-2	few	TGCGCCAGCAGCCAACCCCCAGGTGGCGGGGAGCTGTTTTTT	CASSQPPGGGELFF
17	TRBD2	TRBV19	TRBJ2-1	-	TGTGCCAGTACCAACAGGTGGAGCGGGGGGGGCTACAATGAGCAGTTCTTC	CASTNRWSGGGYNEQFF
15	-	TRBV5-1	TRBJ1-2	-	TGCGCCAGCAGCTTGGCAGGGAGGGAAAACTATGGCTACACCTTC	CASSLAGRENYGYTF
14	-	TRBV9	TRBJ1-2	-	TGTGCCAGCAGCGTAGGCCAGGGTTACGATGGCTACACCTTC	CASSVGQGYDGYTF
12	-	TRBV18	TRBJ2-5	-	TGTGCCAGCTCACCTCGCCAAGAGACCCAGTACTTC	CASSPRQETQYF
14	TRBD1	TRBV18	TRBJ1-2	-	TGTGCCAGCTCCCCCGGACAGGGGGCCTATGGCTACACCTTC	CASSPGQGAYGYTF
16	-	TRBV11-2	TRBJ1-4	-	TGTGCCAGCAGCTTAGATCGAGGCAGGGTAGTTGAAAAACTGTTTTTT	CASSLDRGRVVEKLFF
13	-	TRBV5-1	TRBJ1-2	-	TGCGCCAGCAGCTACGGTTCGGCGGTGGGCTACACCTTC	CASSYGSAVGYTF
14	TRBD1	TRBV18	TRBJ1-6	-	TGTGCCAGCTCACGGGACAGGGGAAATTCACCCCTCCACTTT	CASSRDRGNSPLHF
15	TRBD1	TRBV19	TRBJ2-2	-	TGTGCCAGTATCGCGGGACAGGGGTTCCCCGGGGAGCTGTTTTTT	CASIAGQGFPGELFF
15	TRBD1	TRBV6-6	TRBJ2-5	-	TGTGCCAGCAGCCGACAGGGGTGGGTCCAAGAGACCCAGTACTTC	CASSRQGWVQETQYF
16	TRBD1	TRBV9	TRBJ1-4	-	TGTGCCAGCAGCCAGACAGGGGGCCACGGTAATGAAAAACTGTTTTTT	CASSQTGGHGNEKLFF
16	TRBD1	TRBV9	TRBJ2-1	once	TGTGCCAGCAGCGCTGACAGGGGGAGCTCCTACAATGAGCAGTTCTTC	CASSADRGSSYNEQFF
16	TRBD1	TRBV7-9	TRBJ1-6	-	TGTGCCAGCAGCTTACGCCCACGACAGGGGGATTCACCCCTCCACTTT	CASSLRPRQGDSPLHF
13	-	TRBV12-3/TRBV12-4	TRBJ1-5	-	TGTGCCAGCAGCCCGACCCAGGCGTGGCCCCAGCATTTT	CASSPTQAWPQHF
14	-	TRBV7-9	TRBJ2-2	-	TGTGCCAGCAGCTCCGGGGGGCCTACCGGGGAGCTGTTTTTT	CASSSGGPTGELFF
12	-	TRBV9	TRBJ1-2	-	TGTGCCAGCAGCGGGGCCGACTATGGCTACACCTTC	CASSGADYGYTF
15	TRBD2	TRBV20-1	TRBJ2-3	few	TGCAGTGCTAGTCAGACTAGCTGGGACACAGATACGCAGTATTTT	CSASQTSWDTDTQYF
16	-	TRBV3-1/TRBV3-2	TRBJ1-6	once	TGTGCCAGCAGCCAAGATCAACGGGGGGGGAATTCACCCCTCCACTTT	CASSQDQRGGNSPLHF
16	TRBD2	TRBV2	TRBJ2-3	-	TGTGCCAGCAGGGGCCCTAGCGGGGGGGGCGTAGATACGCAGTATTTT	CASRGPSGGGVDTQYF
14	-	TRBV7-8	TRBJ1-1	-	TGTGCCAGCAACATCGGACACCCGAACACTGAAGCTTTCTTT	CASNIGHPNTEAFF
15	TRBD1	TRBV24-1	TRBJ2-1	-	TGTGCCACCAGTGATTCTCGACAGGGGTACAATGAGCAGTTCTTC	CATSDSRQGYNEQFF
18	TRBD1	TRBV3-1/TRBV3-2	TRBJ2-5	-	TGTGCCAGCAGCCAAGGTTCTCCGGGACAGGGGGCTTCAGAGACCCAGTACTTC	CASSQGSPGQGASETQYF
14	-	TRBV4-1	TRBJ2-1	-	TGCGCCAGCAGCCACCCCGGGAGTATGAATGAGCAGTTCTTC	CASSHPGSMNEQFF
12	-	TRBV5-8	TRBJ2-3	-	TGTGCCAGCAGCCCAGGGACAGATACGCAGTATTTT	CASSPGTDTQYF
14	TRBD1	TRBV4-1	TRBJ1-5	-	TGCGCCAGCAGCCAAACTGCGACAGGGCAGCCCCAGCATTTT	CASSQTATGQPQHF